The 7 T cell receptor beta chains below were found in one sample sequenced in a study of blood T cell repertoires in COVID-19. Repertoires were generated with immunoSEQ multiplex PCR, while TCRdb's copy carries only in-frame clones and drops some. The sample shows some 170,000 clones, less than 90% of them seen only once. The sample consisted of PBMCs or T cells enriched from blood (not recorded which). These receptors originate from a human donor with acute COVID-19. The donor label of this sample is uncertain.

V is TRBV27 and J is TRBJ2-7; D possibly corresponds to TRBD2 (6 bases). Germline V gives CDR1 MNHEY, CDR2 SMNVEV (reference sequence). Trimming left V 3 bases short and J 0 bases short, with 9 bases between. The CDR3 sequence is 14 residues long. CDR3 bases: TGTGCCAGCAGTTTGGGAGGAGTCTCCTACGAGCAGTACTTC. It is translated as CASSLGGVSYEQYF.

This clone was observed once. The rearrangement uses TRBV7-3 and TRBJ2-5; 10 positions agree with TRBD2. Germline V lookup: CDR1 SGHTA, CDR2 FQGTGA. The CDR3 loop spans 16 amino acids. J was trimmed by 7 bases and V by 5 bases; bases with no gene match: 13. The CDR3 DNA reads as TGTGCCAGCAGCCCTAGCGGGGGCCGGTCCGGGGTGACCCAGTACTTC. This codes for CASSPSGGRSGVTQYF.

This sequence joins TRBV7-3 and TRBJ2-7, with D maybe TRBD1 (6 bases). V was cut by 5 bases and J by 1 base, with 33 bases left in between. The CDR3 sequence is 21 residues long. The germline V gene has CDR1 SGHTA and CDR2 FQGTGA. CDR3 in DNA: TGTGCCAGCAGCCCTCACCTACAGGGTTTTACTCACTCACGACTGTCCTACGAGCAGTACTTC. As protein: CASSPHLQGFTHSRLSYEQYF.

The chain joins TRBV7-9 to TRBJ2-3, with 8 bases aligning to TRBD2. The V and J ends lost 11 bases and 3 bases, in that order; junction bases with no gene match: 19. The CDR3 is 17 amino acids. CDR1 is SEHNR and CDR2 is FQNEAQ in the germline V gene (reference sequence). The CDR3 protein is CAFLPPGVAGTTDTQYF. The CDR3, as DNA: TGTGCCTTCTTACCCCCGGGGGTAGCGGGGACTACAGATACGCAGTATTTT.

The V call is TRBV7-3, the J call TRBJ1-2; maybe TRBD1 (6 bases). Per the germline V gene, CDR1 is SGHTA and CDR2 is FQGTGA. The V end was cut by 5 bases, the J end by 3 bases, with 13 bases between. The CDR3 runs 14 residues. CDR3 region: CASSHGQTDYGYTF. CDR3 nucleotide sequence: TGTGCCAGCAGCCACGGACAGACCGACTATGGCTACACCTTC.

This clone was observed a single time. This chain links TRBV9 with TRBJ1-3, with D maybe TRBD1 (6 bases). The CDR3 loop spans 15 amino acids. With 4 bases removed from V and 3 bases from J, the gap between germline ends came to 14 bases. Germline CDR1 reads SGDLS; CDR2 reads YYNGEE. CDR3 coding DNA: TGTGCCAGCAGCCAGGGCGGGGGGCTTGGAAACACCATATATTTT. Translated: CASSQGGGLGNTIYF.

The chain recombines TRBV27 with TRBJ1-6; the match to TRBD1 covers 10 bases. With V trimmed by 6 bases and J by 6 bases, 8 bases remained unmatched. This CDR3 comprises 16 residues. Per the germline V gene, CDR1 is MNHEY and CDR2 is SMNVEV (reference sequence). The CDR3 protein is CASRGQGPTSNSPLHF. Here the CDR3 DNA reads TGTGCCAGCAGGGGACAGGGGCCTACCTCTAATTCACCCCTCCACTTT.